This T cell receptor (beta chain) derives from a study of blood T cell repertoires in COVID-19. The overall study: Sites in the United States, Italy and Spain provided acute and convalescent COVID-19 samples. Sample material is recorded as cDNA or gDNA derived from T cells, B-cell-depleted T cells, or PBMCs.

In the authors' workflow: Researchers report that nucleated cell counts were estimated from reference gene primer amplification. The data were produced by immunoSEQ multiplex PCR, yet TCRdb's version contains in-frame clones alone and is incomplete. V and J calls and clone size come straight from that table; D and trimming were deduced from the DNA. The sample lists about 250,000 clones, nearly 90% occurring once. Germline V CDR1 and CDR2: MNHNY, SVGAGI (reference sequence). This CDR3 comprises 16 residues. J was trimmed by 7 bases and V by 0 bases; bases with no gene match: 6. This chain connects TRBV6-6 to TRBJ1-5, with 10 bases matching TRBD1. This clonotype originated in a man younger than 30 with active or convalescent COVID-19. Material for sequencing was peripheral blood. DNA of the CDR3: TGTGCCAGCAGTTACTCTGGGACAGGGGTAAACCAGCCCCAGCATTTT. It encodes CASSYSGTGVNQPQHF.